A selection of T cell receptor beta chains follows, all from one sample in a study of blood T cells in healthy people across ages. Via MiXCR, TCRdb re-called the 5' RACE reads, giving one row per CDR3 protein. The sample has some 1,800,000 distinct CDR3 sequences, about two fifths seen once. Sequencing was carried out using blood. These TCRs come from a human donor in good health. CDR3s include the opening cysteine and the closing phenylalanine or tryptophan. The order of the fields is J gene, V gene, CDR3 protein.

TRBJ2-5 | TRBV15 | CATSRVGVGQLYQETQYF
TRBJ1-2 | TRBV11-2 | CASSLRSANYGYTF
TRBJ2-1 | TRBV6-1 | CASTTTEGWGSAGNEQFF
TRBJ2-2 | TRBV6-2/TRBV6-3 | CASRMGGPWNTGELFF
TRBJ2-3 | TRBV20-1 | CSANGGTVPTDTQYF
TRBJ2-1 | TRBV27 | CASSLQWPGGSRGSNNEQFF
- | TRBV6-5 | CASSSPGQGGGYEQYF
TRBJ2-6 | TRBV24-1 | CATSDGTGSGANVLTF
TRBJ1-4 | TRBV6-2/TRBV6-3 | CASSSLHRSTNEKLFF
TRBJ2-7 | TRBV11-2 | CASSRSQGIGKGYEQYF
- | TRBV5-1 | CASSVGHLANYEQYF
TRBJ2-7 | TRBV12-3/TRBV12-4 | CASSLSGGAVEQYF
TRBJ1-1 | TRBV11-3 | CASSFAGRTTEAFF
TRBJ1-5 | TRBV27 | CASRSTGRVNQPQHF